Each of the 23 T cell receptor beta chains below was sequenced from the same sample in a study of OX40 agonist ivuxolimab in advanced cancers. Repertoires were generated with immunoSEQ multiplex PCR, while TCRdb's copy carries only in-frame clones and drops some. The sample contains under 65,000 clones, around 85% of which appear only once. The sample in question was CD4+ or CD8+ T cells sorted from blood, obtained in a trial of the OX40 agonist ivuxolimab. Receptor source: an adult with an advanced solid tumor such as melanoma, head and neck, liver or kidney cancer.

Of note for this clone: One end of the junction varies from germline; a read error may be responsible. The chain recombines TRBV7-9 with TRBJ2-7; a weak D match, TRBD1 (5 bases). Per the germline V gene, CDR1 is SEHNR and CDR2 is FQNEAQ (reference sequence). CDR3 size: 12 residues. The CDR3 sequence: CASSPTDTSVRF. The CDR3 nucleotides are TGTGCCAGCAGCCCTACGGACACCTCAGTCCGCTTC.

This sequence joins TRBV9 and TRBJ2-7; D tentatively fits TRBD1 or TRBD2 (5 bases each). The germline CDR1 and CDR2 sequences are SGDLS and YYNGEE. This CDR3 region has 15 residues. V dropped 0 bases and J dropped 3 bases, with 13 bases sitting between them. The CDR3 loop reads CASSVETGTIYEQYF. CDR3 bases: TGTGCCAGCAGCGTAGAGACCGGGACGATCTACGAGCAGTACTTC.

The rearrangement joins TRBV7-9 to TRBJ2-2, with 11 bases that match TRBD2. This CDR3 comprises 15 residues. V lost 5 bases to trimming and J lost 6 bases; unmatched junction nucleotides: 5. The germline V gene encodes CDR1 SEHNR and CDR2 FQNEAQ (reference sequence). This chain's CDR3 is CASSALAGAPGELFF. In DNA form, the CDR3 reads TGTGCCAGCAGCGCACTAGCGGGAGCACCCGGGGAGCTGTTTTTT.

The chain combines TRBV11-3 with TRBJ2-7; no firm D call. This CDR3 is 15 amino acids long. Trimming pared 5 bases from V and 2 bases from J, leaving 16 bases between. CDR1 and CDR2 (germline): SGHNT, YENEEA. The CDR3 here is CASSLGGEATYEQYF. CDR3 DNA sequence: TGTGCCAGCAGCCTAGGTGGAGAAGCGACCTACGAGCAGTACTTC.

A single count supports this clone. V usage is TRBV29-1 and J usage is TRBJ2-1, with D perhaps matching TRBD2 (6 bases). This CDR3 contains 13 residues. The germline gives CDR1 SQVTM, CDR2 ANQGSEA. CDR3 DNA: TGCAGTGCCGCGGGACTCGCCCTTTTTGAGCAGTTCTTC. Translating gives CSAAGLALFEQFF.

The rearrangement joins TRBV7-9 to TRBJ2-1; 13 bases map to TRBD2. This CDR3 is built from 16 residues. Germline CDR1 is SEHNR and CDR2 is FQNEAQ (reference sequence). Trimming cost V 6 bases and J 10 bases; bases outside gene matches: 12. CDR3 in amino acids: CASRPRLAGGGGEQFF. Written as DNA, the CDR3 is TGTGCCAGCAGGCCGAGACTAGCGGGAGGCGGAGGAGAGCAGTTCTTC.

This chain links TRBV4-2 with TRBJ1-5; unclear D gene. The germline gives CDR1 LGHNA, CDR2 YNFKEQ. The CDR3 extends over 15 amino acids. Trimming took off 0 bases at V and 5 bases at J, with 11 bases between the two ends. For the CDR3, the DNA is TGTGCCAGCAGCCAAGATCGGAGAAGAGATCAGCCCCAGCATTTT. As protein: CASSQDRRRDQPQHF.

The CDR3 DNA follows: TGTGCCAGCAGCTATACAGGGGGCTCAGAGACCCAGTACTTC. Translating it yields CASSYTGGSETQYF. The chain has TRBV7-9 and TRBJ2-5; TRBD1 agrees at 9 bases. The CDR3 sequence is 14 residues long. The ends lost 4 bases at V and 4 bases at J; junction bases unmatched: 4. CDR1 and CDR2 (germline): SEHNR, FQNEAQ (reference sequence). Full variable domain (missing parts from reference TRBV7-9 and TRBJ2-5): DTGVSQNPRHKITKRGQNVTFRCDPISEHNRLYWYRQTLGQGPEFLTYFQNEAQLEKSRLLSDRFSAERPKGSFSTLEIQRTEQGDSAMYLCASSYTGGSETQYFGPGTRLLVL.

This chain connects TRBV28 to TRBJ2-5, with 8 positions matching TRBD2. The CDR3 sequence is 15 residues long. Germline V gives CDR1 MDHEN, CDR2 SYDVKM. After removal of 6 bases from V and 1 base from J, the junction contained 7 bases not matched to a gene. The CDR3: CASRSPGGGQETQYF. DNA for the CDR3: TGTGCCAGCAGATCCCCGGGAGGGGGCCAAGAGACCCAGTACTTC.

CDR3 in DNA: TGCGCCAGCAGCTTGGTGCCCCGGGCAGAATTTAATGAAAAACTGTTTTTT. As protein: CASSLVPRAEFNEKLFF. This chain links TRBV5-1 with TRBJ1-4, with D unclear. Germline assignment: CDR1 SGHRS and CDR2 YFSETQ. The CDR3 loop spans 17 amino acids. V was clipped by 0 bases and J by 4 bases, with 16 bases between them.

This clone was seen a few times. The V gene is TRBV15, the J gene TRBJ1-5, with D unresolved. Looked up from germline, CDR1 is LNHNV and CDR2 is YYDKDF (reference sequence). V lost 2 bases, J lost 5 bases, and 13 bases lay in between. There are 15 residues in the CDR3. The CDR3 sequence: CATSRFLFTYQPQHF. DNA for the CDR3: TGTGCCACCAGCAGATTTTTATTTACCTATCAGCCCCAGCATTTT.

V is TRBV7-2 and J is TRBJ2-1, with D hard to call. Germline assignment: CDR1 SGHTA and CDR2 FQGNSA. The CDR3 sequence is 11 residues long. Trimming removed 5 bases at V and 5 bases at J, with 4 bases between. Here the CDR3 reads CASSVNNEQFF. The DNA for the CDR3 is TGTGCCAGCAGCGTAAACAATGAGCAGTTCTTC.

The sample holds a few counts of this clone. The chain employs TRBV5-6 and TRBJ2-2; D remains ambiguous. Germline V CDR1 and CDR2: SGHDT, YYEEEE. Between the trimmed V and J ends, which lost 4 bases and 1 base, there was a span of 20 bases. CDR3 length: 18 amino acids. The CDR3 spells CASSLRRGSTLNTGELFF. CDR3 in DNA: TGTGCCAGCAGCCTCCGCCGCGGTAGCACATTGAACACCGGGGAGCTGTTTTTT.

The J gene is TRBJ2-5, the V gene TRBV19, with a weak D call TRBD1 (5 bases). This CDR3 region has 13 residues. The ends were cut back, 3 bases at V and 5 bases at J, with 10 bases in the middle. Germline CDR1 LNHDA, CDR2 SQIVND (reference sequence). For the CDR3, the DNA is TGTGCCAGTAGTATCCAGGGTAGGGAGACCCAGTACTTC. This sequence encodes CASSIQGRETQYF.

The chain combines TRBV7-2 with TRBJ2-3; 8 bases match TRBD2. J lost 0 bases, V lost 2 bases, and 4 bases had no gene match. The germline V gene encodes CDR1 SGHTA and CDR2 FQGNSA. This CDR3 region has 16 residues. The CDR3 sequence is CASSLTASGSTDTQYF. The CDR3 nucleotides read TGTGCCAGCAGCTTAACGGCTAGCGGGAGCACAGATACGCAGTATTTT.

The V gene is TRBV15, the J gene TRBJ2-7, with D perhaps matching TRBD1 (5 bases). The germline gives CDR1 LNHNV, CDR2 YYDKDF (reference sequence). The CDR3 runs to 15 residues. Trimming took off 0 bases at V and 4 bases at J, with 13 bases between the two ends. CDR3 sequence: CATSRDYQGRYEQYF. DNA of the CDR3: TGTGCCACCAGCAGAGATTATCAGGGAAGGTACGAGCAGTACTTC.

This rearrangement joins TRBV30 to TRBJ2-7; TRBD1 or TRBD2 may be the D gene (6 bases each). V was pared by 5 bases and J by 3 bases, with 11 bases between. CDR1 and CDR2 from the germline V gene are GTSNPN and SVGIG (reference sequence). This CDR3 is built from 12 residues. CDR3 in DNA: TGTGCCTGGGGAAGGGGGGACTACGAGCAGTACTTC. This encodes CAWGRGDYEQYF.

The chain uses TRBV28 and TRBJ1-5; TRBD1 might be the D (5 bases). Germline CDR1 is MDHEN and CDR2 is SYDVKM. The CDR3 runs 15 residues. Trimming removed 3 bases at V and 4 bases at J, with 13 bases between. The CDR3 sequence is CASSFQAQGNQPQHF. As DNA, the CDR3 is TGTGCCAGCAGTTTCCAGGCTCAGGGTAATCAGCCCCAGCATTTT.

This chain uses TRBV20-1 with TRBJ2-5; D gene uncertain. With the DNA end fitting TRBJ2-7 better, the J assignment may be wrong. Germline CDR1 DFQATT, CDR2 SNEGSKA (reference sequence). The CDR3 spans 11 residues. The CDR3: CSAEPSYEQYF. The CDR3 DNA reads TGCAGTGCTGAACCCTCCTACGAGCAGTACTTC.

The chain links TRBV12-2 to TRBJ2-2; the D call in the table, TRBD2, was not verified against the DNA. TRBV12-2 is labeled a pseudogene. This CDR3 is 16 amino acids long. CDR3 DNA sequence: TGTGCAAGTCGCCCCCAGACTAGCGGGAGGGCCGGGGAGCTGTTTTTT. It translates to CASRPQTSGRAGELFF.

This chain uses TRBV6-6 with TRBJ2-7; D is unclear. This CDR3 has 14 amino acids. Trimming pared 2 bases from V and 5 bases from J, leaving 13 bases between. Looked up from germline, CDR1 is MNHNY and CDR2 is SVGAGI (reference sequence). Written as DNA, the CDR3 is TGTGCCAGCAGTTACGCCCACCCAACTAACGAGCAGTACTTC. It specifies CASSYAHPTNEQYF.

The chain carries TRBV27 and TRBJ2-5; the match to TRBD1 covers 9 bases. The CDR3 is made up of 16 amino acids. Losses at the gene ends were 9 bases for V and 4 bases for J; bases not matched to a gene: 15. Germline values: CDR1 MNHEY, CDR2 SMNVEV (reference sequence). The CDR3: CASSQGQGLRGETQYF. CDR3 bases: TGTGCCAGTTCGCAAGGACAGGGGTTAAGGGGAGAGACCCAGTACTTC.

The CDR3 DNA follows: TGTGCCAGCAGTAGACGAACCTCGAACACCGGGGAGCTGTTTTTT. It is translated as CASSRRTSNTGELFF. The chain joins TRBV28 to TRBJ2-2, with D hard to call. This CDR3 spans 15 amino acids. Germline CDR1 MDHEN, CDR2 SYDVKM. V lost 5 bases, J lost 0 bases, and 10 bases lay in between.